Below are 19 T cell receptor beta chains sequenced from a single sample in a study of blood T cell repertoires in COVID-19. Generated by immunoSEQ multiplex PCR, the TCRdb table keeps only in-frame clones and is missing some. The table has about 250,000 clones, 80% to 90% seen once. Source material: PBMCs or T cells enriched from blood (not recorded which). These receptor sequences come from a woman between 40 and 50 years old who had been exposed to COVID-19.

This sequence joins TRBV5-1 and TRBJ1-1; D is undetermined. The germline V gene encodes CDR1 SGHRS and CDR2 YFSETQ. Trimming removed 4 bases from V and 3 bases from J, with 10 bases in between. The CDR3 length is 13 residues. CDR3 protein: CASSRTGDTEAFF. CDR3 coding DNA: TGCGCCAGCAGCAGGACTGGAGACACTGAAGCTTTCTTT. The complete variable domain, with remaining parts taken from reference TRBV5-1 and TRBJ1-1, reads KAGVTQTPRYLIKTRGQQVTLSCSPISGHRSVSWYQQTPGQGLQFLFEYFSETQRNKGNFPGRFSGRQFSNSRSEMNVSTLELGDSALYLCASSRTGDTEAFFGQGTRLTVV.

The genes are TRBV3-1 (or the pseudogene TRBV3-2) and TRBJ1-6; possibly TRBD1 for D (6 bases). The CDR3 is made up of 15 amino acids. In germline, CDR1 is LGHDT, CDR2 YNNKEL (reference sequence). Trimming stripped 11 bases from V and 2 bases from J, with 16 bases between. CDR3 sequence: CACRDTGTYNSPLHF. The CDR3 DNA sequence: TGTGCCTGCCGGGACACTGGGACCTATAATTCACCCCTCCACTTT.

The chain combines TRBV15 with TRBJ2-7; D is perhaps TRBD2 (6 bases). Trimming took off 0 bases at V and 3 bases at J, with 6 bases between the two ends. CDR3 length: 13 residues. CDR1 is LNHNV, CDR2 YYDKDF, per germline (reference sequence). The CDR3 nucleotides read TGTGCCACCAGCAGAGAGGGAGGCTACGAGCAGTACTTC. It specifies CATSREGGYEQYF.

The V gene is TRBV5-1, the J gene TRBJ1-6; 9 bases map to TRBD1. V lost 0 bases to trimming and J lost 9 bases; unmatched junction nucleotides: 1. The CDR3 is made up of 14 amino acids. Germline assignment: CDR1 SGHRS and CDR2 YFSETQ. The chain's CDR3 is CASSLGTGASPLHF. The CDR3 nucleotides are TGCGCCAGCAGCTTGGGGACAGGGGCTTCACCCCTCCACTTT.

The V and J genes are TRBV7-8 and TRBJ1-2; the D gene is possibly TRBD1 (6 bases). The CDR3 covers 14 residues. V lost 1 base to trimming and J lost 8 bases, with 14 bases between them. Germline V gene data show CDR1 as SGHVS and CDR2 as FQNEAQ. The CDR3 is CASSLDAGAWGYTF. The CDR3 nucleotides read TGTGCCAGCAGCTTAGATGCAGGGGCGTGGGGCTACACCTTC.

The genes are TRBV18 and TRBJ2-3; TRBD1 agrees at 7 bases. Trimming cost V 3 bases and J 0 bases; bases outside gene matches: 0. The CDR3 loop spans 14 amino acids. CDR1 KGHSH and CDR2 LQKENI come from the germline V gene. The CDR3 DNA follows: TGTGCCAGCTCACCGGGACAGAGCACAGATACGCAGTATTTT. Protein: CASSPGQSTDTQYF.

This clone was detected once. The gene calls are TRBV18 and TRBJ2-5; 7 nucleotides align to TRBD2. CDR1 and CDR2 from the germline V gene are KGHSH and LQKENI. V shed 6 bases, J shed 1 base, and the junction held 5 bases outside the gene matches. The CDR3 sequence is 14 residues long. The CDR3 region has the DNA TGTGCCAGCTCGGAAGCGGGGTCCCAAGAGACCCAGTACTTC. Protein product: CASSEAGSQETQYF.

This chain uses TRBV9 with TRBJ1-2; 8 nucleotides agree with TRBD1. CDR3 size: 14 residues. Germline loops: CDR1 SGDLS, CDR2 YYNGEE. With 0 bases clipped from V and 4 bases from J, the junction kept 2 bases outside the gene matches. CDR3 protein: CASSVDDRGYGYTF. The DNA of the CDR3 is TGTGCCAGCAGCGTAGACGACAGGGGCTATGGCTACACCTTC.

This chain joins TRBV4-3 and TRBJ2-7; D is perhaps TRBD1 (6 bases). V lost 0 bases, J lost 4 bases, and 13 bases lay in between. The CDR3 runs 15 residues. Looked up from germline, CDR1 is LGHNA and CDR2 is YSLEER. The CDR3 DNA sequence: TGCGCCAGCAGCCAAGAGAGGGCAGGGGAATACGAGCAGTACTTC. Protein: CASSQERAGEYEQYF.

This clone came up many times. This rearrangement joins TRBV2 to TRBJ2-6; weak D call: TRBD1 (5 bases). The ends were cut back, 1 base at V and 1 base at J, with 11 bases in the middle. This CDR3 is 17 amino acids long. Germline loops: CDR1 SNHLY, CDR2 FYNNEI. The CDR3 loop reads CASSEGGGGSGANVLTF. CDR3 DNA sequence: TGTGCCAGCAGTGAAGGGGGCGGTGGGTCTGGGGCCAACGTCCTGACTTTC.

The rearrangement links TRBV10-3 to TRBJ1-3, with 10 bases that match TRBD1. The V segment lost 6 bases and the J segment 0 bases; nucleotides outside the gene matches: 8. The CDR3 has 17 residues. The germline V gene encodes CDR1 ENHRY and CDR2 SYGVKD. The CDR3 DNA sequence: TGTGCCATCAGCGGCGACAGGGGGCAAAGCTCTGGAAACACCATATATTTT. This encodes CAISGDRGQSSGNTIYF.

This chain's CDR3 is CAISESGQLYQETQYF. Here the CDR3 DNA reads TGTGCCATCAGTGAGTCGGGACAGCTGTACCAAGAGACCCAGTACTTC. The rearrangement links TRBV10-3 to TRBJ2-5; 7 nucleotides agree with TRBD1. CDR1 is ENHRY and CDR2 is SYGVKD in the germline V gene. The J segment lost 0 bases and the V segment lost 0 bases, leaving 4 bases of the junction unmatched. This CDR3 has 16 residues.

This chain joins TRBV2 and TRBJ2-5; 11 nucleotides match TRBD2. Germline V gene sequence: CDR1 SNHLY, CDR2 FYNNEI. The CDR3 spans 15 residues. The ends lost 4 bases at V and 2 bases at J; junction bases unmatched: 3. The CDR3 DNA is TGTGCCAGCAGTGCGACTAGCGGGGCTCAAGAGACCCAGTACTTC. This translates into CASSATSGAQETQYF.

The chain is built from TRBV24-1 and TRBJ2-1, with 12 nucleotides matching TRBD2. The junction had 3 bases not matched to a gene; V was cut back by 1 base and J by 6 bases. Germline V lookup: CDR1 KGHDR, CDR2 SFDVKD. The CDR3 is 16 residues long. CDR3 in amino acids: CATSDLPSGGANEQFF. The DNA for the CDR3 is TGTGCCACCAGTGATTTACCTAGCGGGGGGGCCAATGAGCAGTTCTTC.

V is TRBV14 and J is TRBJ2-7; tentative D call: TRBD2 (5 bases). The CDR3 covers 12 residues. V lost 4 bases and J lost 4, with 8 bases in between. From germline, CDR1 is SGHDN and CDR2 FVKESK. CDR3 sequence (DNA): TGTGCCAGCAGCCCCGGGGATTACGAGCAGTACTTC. The encoded protein is CASSPGDYEQYF.

J is TRBJ2-1 and V is TRBV7-3; TRBD1 is a possible D gene (6 bases). Trimming removed 5 bases at V and 6 bases at J, with 20 bases between. This CDR3 has 16 amino acids. Per the germline V gene, CDR1 is SGHTA and CDR2 is FQGTGA. The DNA of the CDR3 is TGTGCCAGCAGCGCCCCCGGGACACCAAATGGCAATGAGCAGTTCTTC. Translation gives CASSAPGTPNGNEQFF.

The gene calls are TRBV4-3 and TRBJ2-4; D is possibly TRBD2 (6 bases). The germline V and J ends were trimmed by 1 base and 1 base, with 14 bases remaining between them. CDR1 and CDR2 from the germline V gene are LGHNA and YSLEER. The CDR3 loop spans 17 amino acids. This CDR3 reads CASSQVLGGTAKNIQYF. The CDR3 DNA sequence: TGCGCCAGCAGCCAAGTGCTAGGCGGGACTGCCAAAAACATTCAGTACTTC.

The chain couples TRBV7-2 to TRBJ2-1; TRBD2 matches 10 bases. Looked up from germline, CDR1 is SGHTA and CDR2 is FQGNSA. The CDR3 runs 16 residues. V was clipped by 5 bases and J by 14 bases; unmatched bases: 18. CDR3 in amino acids: CASSQYVASGGHGEFF. CDR3 in DNA: TGTGCCAGCAGCCAGTACGTGGCTAGCGGGGGCCACGGGGAGTTCTTC.

The genes are TRBV5-4 and TRBJ2-1; possibly TRBD1 for D (5 bases). CDR3 length equals 13 residues. V was shortened by 1 base and J by 5 bases, with 7 bases between the two germline ends. Germline V gene lookup returns CDR1 SGHNT and CDR2 YYREEE (reference sequence). The CDR3 sequence: CASSLLQDNEQFF. The CDR3 DNA is TGTGCCAGCAGCTTGTTACAGGACAATGAGCAGTTCTTC. The full variable domain, its missing parts supplied by reference TRBV5-4 and TRBJ2-1, is ETGVTQSPTHLIKTRGQQVTLRCSSQSGHNTVSWYQQALGQGPQFIFQYYREEENGRGNFPPRFSGLQFPNYSSELNVNALELDDSALYLCASSLLQDNEQFFGPGTRLTVL.